This is a list of T cell receptor beta chains from one sample in a study of PD-1 blockade in classical Hodgkin lymphoma. Produced via immunoSEQ multiplex PCR; TCRdb's table is partial and in-frame only. Of around 92,000 clones detected, about 83% appear once; the ten largest clones hold 15% to 20%. The sequenced sample was peripheral blood mononuclear cells (PBMCs), obtained before the fourth cycle of nivolumab. The source is a human donor with classical Hodgkin lymphoma. Each CDR3 is given with its conserved first and last residue. The D gene is left open where the match is weak. A row's size may be missing; if present it is once, few, many or a size class.

D gene	V gene	J gene	clone size	CDR3 DNA	CDR3 protein
TRBD1	TRBV27	TRBJ1-2	-	TGTGCCATCACCTTTACCGGGACAGGGATTGACTATGGCTACACCTTC	CAITFTGTGIDYGYTF
-	TRBV10-2	TRBJ2-7	few	TGCGCCAGCACCCCAGGCCATCAGACCTACGAGCAGTACTTC	CASTPGHQTYEQYF
TRBD2	TRBV29-1	TRBJ2-7	-	TGCAGCGTGGGGACTAGTGGCACCTACGAGCAGTACTTC	CSVGTSGTYEQYF
TRBD1	TRBV5-1	TRBJ2-2	-	TGCGCCAGCAGCTTGGGTGCTCGGACAGGGGTTACCGGGGAGCTGTTTTTT	CASSLGARTGVTGELFF
-	TRBV4-1	TRBJ1-2	-	TGCGCCAGCAGCCAAGATGGCGGGGGCTATGGCTACACCTTC	CASSQDGGGYGYTF
TRBD1	TRBV13	TRBJ2-3	once	TGTGCCAGCCAGACGACAGGGGCCGTCGCAGATACGCAGTATTTT	CASQTTGAVADTQYF
-	TRBV5-6	TRBJ1-2	-	TGTGCCAGCAGCTGGGGCGGAGATGGCTACACCTTC	CASSWGGDGYTF
-	TRBV11-3	TRBJ2-1	-	TGTGCCAGCAGCTTAGGTGGGAGCCCCTCCAATGAGCAGTTCTTC	CASSLGGSPSNEQFF
TRBD1	TRBV10-3	TRBJ2-7	-	TGTGCCATCAGTGAGAAGGGACAGGGGGTAGGCGAGCAGTACTTC	CAISEKGQGVGEQYF
TRBD2	TRBV5-5	TRBJ2-2	-	TGTGCCAGCAGCTTTGACCCGGGACTAGCGAACACCGGGGAGCTGTTTTTT	CASSFDPGLANTGELFF
-	TRBV5-1	TRBJ2-5	-	TGCGCCAGCAGCTTGGTTCGTGGGGAGACCCAGTACTTC	CASSLVRGETQYF
TRBD1	TRBV30	TRBJ1-2	-	TGTGCCTGGAGCTCCGGACAGGCCTATGGCTACACCTTC	CAWSSGQAYGYTF
-	TRBV9	TRBJ2-1	few	TGTGCCAGCAGCGTAGACCTAGCCTCTGAGCAGTTCTTC	CASSVDLASEQFF
TRBD2	TRBV9	TRBJ2-1	once	TGTGCCAGCAGCGTAGTGGGATTGGCGGGAGGTGTTTACAATGAGCAGTTCTTC	CASSVVGLAGGVYNEQFF
-	TRBV10-3	TRBJ1-5	-	TGTGCCATCAATTCGCAGAGCAATCAGCCCCAGCATTTT	CAINSQSNQPQHF
-	TRBV2	TRBJ2-7	-	TGTGCCAGCAGGGATACAGGGTCCTACGAGCAGTACTTC	CASRDTGSYEQYF
TRBD2	TRBV7-2	TRBJ2-7	-	TGTGCCAGCAGTTCTGGCGGGAGCAGCTCCTACGAGCAGTACTTC	CASSSGGSSSYEQYF
TRBD1	TRBV5-1	TRBJ2-2	-	TGCGCCAGCAGCTTGGGGGACAGGCAGACCGGGGAGCTGTTTTTT	CASSLGDRQTGELFF
TRBD1	TRBV4-2	TRBJ2-5	-	TGTGCCAGCAGCCAAGACAGGGGGAGTCAAGAGACCCAGTACTTC	CASSQDRGSQETQYF
TRBD2	TRBV6-5	TRBJ2-5	-	TGTGCCAGCAGCTGGACTAGTCAAGAGACCCAGTACTTC	CASSWTSQETQYF
TRBD1	TRBV10-3	TRBJ1-3	-	TGTGCCATCAGTGAGTCGTGGACAGGGTCTATGGCTTCTGGAAACACCATATATTTT	CAISESWTGSMASGNTIYF
-	TRBV2	TRBJ1-3	-	TGTGCCAGCAGTGACGACACCTCTGGAAACACCATATATTTT	CASSDDTSGNTIYF
TRBD2	TRBV7-6	TRBJ2-5	-	TGTGCCAGCAGCTGGACTAGCGGGAGAAAAGAGACCCAGTACTTC	CASSWTSGRKETQYF
-	TRBV5-1	TRBJ1-2	-	TGCGCCAGCAGTTTAGCACCAGGGGACTCCTCTCGAAACTATGGCTACACCTTC	CASSLAPGDSSRNYGYTF
-	TRBV10-3	TRBJ1-2	-	TGTGCCATCAGTGAAGGACGGGGGAACTATGGCTACACCTTC	CAISEGRGNYGYTF
TRBD2	TRBV19	TRBJ2-1	-	TGTGCCAGTAGTATAGTGGGGCGGGAGTTCTACAATGAGCAGTTCTTC	CASSIVGREFYNEQFF
TRBD2	TRBV5-8	TRBJ2-2	-	TGTGCCAGCAGCTTGCCTAGCGGGAGTGCCGGGGAGCTGTTTTTT	CASSLPSGSAGELFF
-	TRBV6-5	TRBJ2-1	-	TGTGCCAGCAGCCCCCGGGCAGTGTCCTACAATGAGCAGTTCTTC	CASSPRAVSYNEQFF
-	TRBV6-4	TRBJ2-3	few	TGTGCCAGCAGTGGACTATTGGGAGATACGCAGTATTTT	CASSGLLGDTQYF
TRBD2	TRBV11-3	TRBJ2-7	-	TGTGCCAGCAGCTTAGCTAGCGGGCATGCGTACGAGCAGTACTTC	CASSLASGHAYEQYF
TRBD2	TRBV10-3	TRBJ2-7	-	TGTGCCATCAGTACTAGCGGGAGGGAGGGGTCCTACGAGCAGTACTTC	CAISTSGREGSYEQYF
-	TRBV29-1	TRBJ2-7	-	TGCAGCGTTCTCATAGGTGCCGAGCAGTACTTC	CSVLIGAEQYF
TRBD1	TRBV5-1	TRBJ1-2	-	TGCGCCAGCGGCGTGCAGGGGGCTGGGGACGGCTACACCTTC	CASGVQGAGDGYTF
TRBD1	TRBV6-6	TRBJ1-5	-	TGTGCCAGCAACTCCGGGACAGGGCGGCAGCCCCAGCATTTT	CASNSGTGRQPQHF
-	TRBV6-4	TRBJ2-1	-	TGTGCCAGCACCAAAGAGAATATAGGGGTCCATGAGCAGTTCTTC	CASTKENIGVHEQFF
-	TRBV5-1	TRBJ1-1	-	TGCGCCAGCAGCTTGGACCCCAGGGTTGCTGAAGCTTTCTTT	CASSLDPRVAEAFF
TRBD1	TRBV28	TRBJ1-2	-	TGTGCCAGCAGTCGGGTACTTGGACAGGGCTGGACCTTC	CASSRVLGQGWTF